These 9 T cell receptor beta chains came from one sample sequenced in a study of T cell changes during pregnancy in multiple sclerosis. This table comes from immunoSEQ multiplex PCR, and its TCRdb copy is limited to in-frame clones, with some not included. Found here are 70,000 or so clones, roughly 93% of them singletons; the top ten hold approximately 1.5%. Sequenced material: peripheral blood, taken in the third trimester of pregnancy. The receptors stem from a female donor with multiple sclerosis, enrolled in a pregnancy study.

This clone was seen only a few times. This chain links TRBV6-6 with TRBJ1-1; no definite D call. The CDR3 has 13 amino acids. Germline loops: CDR1 MNHNY, CDR2 SVGAGI (reference sequence). V was cut by 0 bases and J by 7 bases, with 9 bases left in between. The CDR3 loop reads CASSYSAGIEAFF. DNA for the CDR3: TGTGCCAGCAGTTACTCTGCGGGGATTGAAGCTTTCTTT.

This rearrangement joins TRBV28 to TRBJ1-1, with 7 bases that match TRBD1. This CDR3 comprises 15 residues. Germline V gene lookup returns CDR1 MDHEN and CDR2 SYDVKM. The junction had 6 bases not matched to a gene; V was cut back by 3 bases and J by 2 bases. The CDR3 spells CASSFLDRVNTEAFF. Written as DNA, the CDR3 is TGTGCCAGCAGTTTCTTAGACAGGGTAAACACTGAAGCTTTCTTT.

Concerning this clone itself: At one end, the junction sequence differs from germline, possibly due to a read error. J is TRBJ2-1 and V is TRBV7-7, with 7 bases matching TRBD1. The CDR3 is 13 amino acids. Germline CDR1 SSHAT, CDR2 FNYEAQ (reference sequence). The CDR3 spells CASSFDREQGQFF. DNA for the CDR3: TGTGCTAGCAGCTTCGACAGGGAACAGGGGCAGTTCTTC.

The CDR3 reads CASRDSLQNEKLFF. In nucleotides, the CDR3 is TGTGCCAGCAGGGACAGCCTACAGAATGAAAAACTGTTTTTT. The V call is TRBV27, the J call TRBJ1-4, with D maybe TRBD1 (6 bases). Trimming shortened V by 6 bases and J by 5 bases, and 13 bases separated the two germline ends. The germline CDR1 and CDR2 sequences are MNHEY and SMNVEV (reference sequence). The CDR3 extends over 14 amino acids.

The V gene is TRBV7-2, the J gene TRBJ1-1; maybe TRBD1 (5 bases). The CDR3 sequence is 14 residues long. Germline V gene data show CDR1 as SGHTA and CDR2 as FQGNSA. The V and J ends lost 3 bases and 3 bases respectively, with 11 bases between them. The CDR3 protein is CASSFQGGDTEAFF. CDR3 nucleotides: TGTGCCAGCAGCTTCCAGGGTGGGGACACTGAAGCTTTCTTT.

CDR3 DNA: TGTGCCAGCAGTTACCTAGGCGGAAACACCATATATTTT. Translation: CASSYLGGNTIYF. V and J are TRBV6-5 and TRBJ1-3; D is uncertain. V was clipped by 2 bases and J by 4 bases, with 6 bases between them. The germline V gene has CDR1 MNHEY and CDR2 SVGAGI. CDR3 size: 13 residues.

The chain is built from TRBV5-1 and TRBJ1-5; no clear D gene. CDR1 SGHRS and CDR2 YFSETQ come from the germline V gene. The ends were cut back, 0 bases at V and 5 bases at J, with 6 bases in the middle. This CDR3 has 13 residues. The CDR3 DNA follows: TGCGCCAGCAGCTTGGGGGGAGATCAGCCCCAGCATTTT. Protein sequence: CASSLGGDQPQHF. Complete variable domain (other parts from reference TRBV5-1 and TRBJ1-5): KAGVTQTPRYLIKTRGQQVTLSCSPISGHRSVSWYQQTPGQGLQFLFEYFSETQRNKGNFPGRFSGRQFSNSRSEMNVSTLELGDSALYLCASSLGGDQPQHFGDGTRLSIL.

The genes are TRBV30 and TRBJ1-1; the D is unclear. CDR1 GTSNPN and CDR2 SVGIG come from the germline V gene (reference sequence). The germline V and J ends were trimmed by 2 bases and 1 base, with 8 bases remaining between them. The CDR3 totals 13 residues. CDR3 nucleotide sequence: TGTGCCTGGAGTATCATCGGGAACACTGAAGCTTTCTTT. This sequence encodes CAWSIIGNTEAFF.

This clone has more than one count but fewer than ten. This chain connects TRBV5-4 to TRBJ2-2; D is possibly TRBD2 (6 bases). The germline CDR1 and CDR2 sequences are SGHNT and YYREEE (reference sequence). V was pared by 0 bases and J by 5 bases, with 11 bases between. CDR3 length: 15 residues. CDR3 sequence: CASSLVAGRTGELFF. CDR3 DNA: TGTGCCAGCAGCTTGGTGGCGGGGAGAACCGGGGAGCTGTTTTTT.